These 19 T cell receptor beta chains were all obtained from the same sample, sequenced in a study of shared clonotypes between healthy human individuals. Naive CD8 cells were CD45RO-negative, positively selected for CCR7, excluding terminally differentiated effector memory CD45RA+ cells. Sequencing was performed with immunoSEQ multiplex PCR; in TCRdb, only in-frame clones are kept and a portion is missing. Altogether about 2.2 million clones are present, just under 95% being singletons, with the ten largest covering under 2%. Sequencing was carried out using naive CD8+ T cells from PBMCs. The source is a man younger than 35 in good health. Some clones in this sample may be carry-over from other donors' samples.

This clone was seen more than once but under ten times. The chain is built from TRBV27 and TRBJ1-1; weak D call: TRBD1 (6 bases). The CDR3 spans 14 residues. Germline V gives CDR1 MNHEY, CDR2 SMNVEV (reference sequence). V lost 5 bases to trimming and J lost 0 bases, with 10 bases between them. The CDR3 bases are TGTGCCAGCAGTAGCAGGGGCATGAACACTGAAGCTTTCTTT. Translated: CASSSRGMNTEAFF.

This clone occurred once. The V gene is TRBV4-2, the J gene TRBJ2-2; the match to TRBD1 covers 10 bases. Unmatched junction bases numbered 10, after V lost 0 bases and J lost 6 bases. The CDR3 loop spans 18 amino acids. Looked up from germline, CDR1 is LGHNA and CDR2 is YNFKEQ. The CDR3 is CASSQEGGPTGGPGELFF. CDR3 DNA sequence: TGTGCCAGCAGCCAAGAAGGAGGTCCGACAGGGGGCCCCGGGGAGCTGTTTTTT.

The chain has TRBV7-9 and TRBJ2-1, with D possibly matching TRBD2 (7 bases). The germline CDR1 and CDR2 sequences are SEHNR and FQNEAQ (reference sequence). Trimming pared 7 bases from V and 1 base from J, leaving 26 bases between. The CDR3 spans 19 residues. This CDR3 is CASTGWGPTSGRSYNEQFF. The DNA for the CDR3 is TGTGCCAGCACAGGGTGGGGGCCGACATCCGGGAGGTCCTACAATGAGCAGTTCTTC. Based on the CDR3 plus reference TRBV7-9 and TRBJ2-1, the full variable domain is DTGVSQNPRHKITKRGQNVTFRCDPISEHNRLYWYRQTLGQGPEFLTYFQNEAQLEKSRLLSDRFSAERPKGSFSTLEIQRTEQGDSAMYLCASTGWGPTSGRSYNEQFFGPGTRLTVL.

V usage is TRBV29-1 and J usage is TRBJ2-1; no reliable D call. Trimming left V 1 base short and J 9 bases short, with 7 bases between. The CDR3 covers 11 residues. The germline V gene has CDR1 SQVTM and CDR2 ANQGSEA. The CDR3 nucleotides are TGCAGCGTTGAAGTTTTCGGTGAGCAGTTCTTC. Translating gives CSVEVFGEQFF.

This clone has only one observation. The chain has TRBV19 and TRBJ2-1, with TRBD2 as a possible D gene (6 bases). There are 14 residues in the CDR3. V was cut by 10 bases and J by 9 bases, with 22 bases left in between. Germline loops: CDR1 LNHDA, CDR2 SQIVND (reference sequence). Here the CDR3 reads CATETSPTASEQFF. As DNA, the CDR3 is TGTGCCACTGAGACTAGTCCCACGGCCAGTGAGCAGTTCTTC.

Only one count was recorded for this clone. For the CDR3, the DNA is TGTGCCTGGAGTGTGTGGGGGCCTAAGACCGCTGGGGCCAACGTCCTGACTTTC. This translates into CAWSVWGPKTAGANVLTF. The V and J genes are TRBV30 and TRBJ2-6; D is perhaps TRBD1 (6 bases). V lost 0 bases, J lost 2 bases, and 17 bases lay in between. Germline V CDR1 and CDR2: GTSNPN, SVGIG (reference sequence). The CDR3 is 18 residues long.

This chain links TRBV7-8 with TRBJ1-1, with D tentatively TRBD1 (5 bases). Germline assignment: CDR1 SGHVS and CDR2 FQNEAQ. CDR3 size: 15 residues. The V end was cut by 3 bases, the J end by 1 base, with 12 bases between. In nucleotides, the CDR3 is TGTGCCAGCAGCTTTGGACACGAACGGAACACTGAAGCTTTCTTT. Translating gives CASSFGHERNTEAFF. The full variable domain, rest sourced from reference TRBV7-8 and TRBJ1-1, is GAGVSQSPRYKVAKRGQDVALRCDPISGHVSLFWYQQALGQGPEFLTYFQNEAQLDKSGLPSDRFFAERPEGSVSTLKIQRTQQEDSAVYLCASSFGHERNTEAFFGQGTRLTVV.

The gene calls are TRBV28 and TRBJ2-3; the match to TRBD2 covers 11 bases. The germline CDR1 and CDR2 sequences are MDHEN and SYDVKM. This CDR3 is 16 amino acids long. Losses at the gene ends were 5 bases for V and 6 bases for J; bases not matched to a gene: 10. The DNA for the CDR3 is TGTGCCAGCAGTAACCTTAGCGGGAGGGCCCGGGATACGCAGTATTTT. Translated, it gives CASSNLSGRARDTQYF.

The chain combines TRBV5-6 with TRBJ1-4; TRBD1 might be the D (5 bases). CDR1 is SGHDT, CDR2 YYEEEE, per germline. CDR3 length equals 15 residues. V lost 3 bases, J lost 7 bases, and 16 bases lay in between. CDR3 bases: TGTGCCAGCAGCTGGGCGGGGCGTTCAGGTGAAAAACTGTTTTTT. Its protein product is CASSWAGRSGEKLFF.

This chain connects TRBV7-9 to TRBJ2-2; 8 bases match TRBD2. The CDR3 contains 16 residues. After removal of 2 bases from V and 4 bases from J, the junction contained 6 bases not matched to a gene. Germline V CDR1 and CDR2: SEHNR, FQNEAQ (reference sequence). The CDR3 protein is CASSLPGGRTTGELFF. CDR3 sequence (DNA): TGTGCCAGCAGCTTACCGGGGGGGCGCACCACCGGGGAGCTGTTTTTT. The full variable domain, completed using reference TRBV7-9 and TRBJ2-2, is DTGVSQNPRHKITKRGQNVTFRCDPISEHNRLYWYRQTLGQGPEFLTYFQNEAQLEKSRLLSDRFSAERPKGSFSTLEIQRTEQGDSAMYLCASSLPGGRTTGELFFGEGSRLTVL.

This clone appeared once. The genes are TRBV5-1 and TRBJ2-1; 7 nucleotides match TRBD1. Losses at the gene ends were 5 bases for V and 4 bases for J; bases not matched to a gene: 12. Germline values: CDR1 SGHRS, CDR2 YFSETQ. CDR3 size: 16 residues. The CDR3 region has the DNA TGCGCCAGCAGGTTGACCCACAGGGGCCTATACAATGAGCAGTTCTTC. This codes for CASRLTHRGLYNEQFF.

V and J are TRBV7-2 and TRBJ2-3; TRBD1 matches at 7 bases. Germline assignment: CDR1 SGHTA and CDR2 FQGNSA. This CDR3 has 17 amino acids. Trimming removed 5 bases from V and 2 bases from J; junction bases left unmatched: 13. The CDR3 reads CASSARQGSVLTDTQYF. The CDR3 nucleotides read TGTGCCAGCAGCGCTAGACAGGGTAGCGTTCTCACAGATACGCAGTATTTT.

The rearrangement joins TRBV15 to TRBJ2-5; D is ambiguous. Germline CDR1 reads LNHNV; CDR2 reads YYDKDF (reference sequence). CDR3 length: 15 residues. Deletions cut 5 bases from V and 5 bases from J, with 18 bases between. The CDR3 sequence: CATSSPFLGTETQYF. As DNA, the CDR3 is TGTGCCACCAGCTCCCCTTTCCTGGGAACTGAGACCCAGTACTTC.

The chain is built from TRBV9 and TRBJ2-1, with 7 bases identical to TRBD2. Germline CDR1 is SGDLS and CDR2 is YYNGEE. The CDR3 is 15 amino acids. The J segment lost 8 bases and the V segment lost 0 bases, leaving 8 bases of the junction unmatched. CDR3 nucleotides: TGTGCCAGCAGCGTAGTTGGCGGGAGTTCTGATGAGCAGTTCTTC. Protein product: CASSVVGGSSDEQFF.

This sequence joins TRBV27 and TRBJ1-2; TRBD1 is a possible D gene (6 bases). This CDR3 has 19 amino acids. Trimming took 5 bases from V and 0 from J, leaving 25 bases between them. Germline V gene data show CDR1 as MNHEY and CDR2 as SMNVEV (reference sequence). CDR3 amino acids: CASSQRGQIEHITNYGYTF. The CDR3 coding sequence is TGTGCCAGCAGTCAGAGAGGACAGATAGAACACATAACTAACTATGGCTACACCTTC.

Regarding this clone: Other DNA sequences in this sample translate to the same CDR3. The V gene is TRBV28, the J gene TRBJ2-2; D gene uncertain. This CDR3 spans 13 amino acids. Germline lookup yields CDR1 MDHEN and CDR2 SYDVKM. V was clipped by 2 bases and J by 3 bases, with 4 bases between them. The CDR3 coding sequence is TGTGCCAGCAGTTTAGTTGACACCGGGGAGCTGTTTTTT. Encoded protein: CASSLVDTGELFF.

The table lists this clone with a count of one. The gene calls are TRBV5-6 and TRBJ2-5, with D possibly TRBD2 on 5 matching bases. The last part of the DNA fits TRBJ2-7 better; the J call may be wrong. The germline gives CDR1 SGHDT, CDR2 YYEEEE. The CDR3 loop spans 12 amino acids. In nucleotides, the CDR3 is TGTGCCAGCAGCTTCCCGGGGTACGAGCAGTACTTC. Its translation is CASSFPGYEQYF.

The chain carries TRBV10-3 and TRBJ1-2, with unresolved D. CDR3 length equals 14 residues. Trimming removed 1 base at V and 5 bases at J, with 11 bases between. Germline values: CDR1 ENHRY, CDR2 SYGVKD. The CDR3 loop is CAISEYRTEYGYTF. In DNA, the CDR3 is TGTGCCATCAGTGAGTACCGGACTGAATATGGCTACACCTTC.

CDR3 nucleotides: TGTGCCAGCAGCCCCTTAGCGGGGTACACGCTCACAGATACGCAGTATTTT. It codes for CASSPLAGYTLTDTQYF. This chain uses TRBV7-2 with TRBJ2-3; 8 bases agree with TRBD2. The CDR3 length is 17 residues. CDR1 is SGHTA, CDR2 FQGNSA, per germline. V lost 5 bases and J lost 2; bases outside the gene matches: 12.